These T cell receptor beta chains were read from a single sample in a study of Ad26.COV2.S vaccination and SARS-CoV-2 variants. Only in-frame clones appear in the TCRdb table, and some are missing; sequencing was by immunoSEQ multiplex PCR. The table shows about 320,000 clones, with around 81% occurring only once. This specimen was peripheral blood, taken in a trial of Ad26.COV2.S vaccine versus placebo. The receptors were gathered from a person aged 18 to 65 who received the Ad26.COV2.S COVID-19 vaccine or a placebo. The CDR3 runs from the conserved cysteine through the conserved F or W. A D gene is named only where the DNA matches it firmly. The size entry is marked missing in some rows and otherwise reads once, few, many or a size class.

v_call	d_call	j_call	clone_size	cdr3_aa	cdr3_nt
TRBV3-1/TRBV3-2	NA	TRBJ2-1	NA	CASSRMGGPGEQFF	TGTGCCAGCAGCCGAATGGGGGGGCCGGGTGAGCAGTTCTTC
TRBV30	NA	TRBJ1-3	NA	CAWRVSGNTIYF	TGTGCCTGGAGGGTTTCTGGAAACACCATATATTTT
TRBV6-5	TRBD1	TRBJ1-6	NA	CASRITGEGSPLHF	TGTGCCAGCAGGATAACAGGGGAGGGCTCACCCCTCCACTTT
TRBV5-1	TRBD1	TRBJ2-3	NA	CASSPGTGDDTQYF	TGCGCCAGCAGCCCCGGGACAGGGGACGATACGCAGTATTTT
TRBV6-2/TRBV6-3	TRBD1	TRBJ2-4	once	CASSYTRTGKNIQYF	TGTGCCAGCAGTTACACGAGGACAGGAAAAAACATTCAGTACTTC
TRBV6-5	NA	TRBJ2-5	once	CASSYPGQETQYF	TGTGCCAGCAGTTACCCCGGCCAAGAGACCCAGTACTTC
TRBV5-6	TRBD1	TRBJ2-1	few	CASSSEGATYNEQFF	TGTGCCAGCAGCTCCGAGGGGGCTACCTACAATGAGCAGTTCTTC
TRBV5-1	NA	TRBJ2-7	NA	CASSSVTGTYEQYF	TGCGCCAGCAGCTCCGTGACAGGTACCTACGAGCAGTACTTC
TRBV5-1	NA	TRBJ2-6	few	CASSLEVSGANVLTF	TGCGCCAGCAGCTTGGAGGTGTCTGGGGCCAACGTCCTGACTTTC
TRBV6-2/TRBV6-3	NA	TRBJ2-5	NA	CASSQGDSVTQYF	TGTGCCAGCAGCCAGGGCGACTCAGTGACCCAGTACTTC
TRBV6-5	TRBD2	TRBJ2-2	NA	CASSYSGDVVGELFF	TGTGCCAGCTCCTATAGCGGGGACGTGGTGGGGGAGCTGTTTTTT
TRBV10-3	NA	TRBJ2-1	NA	CAISSGPSGLNEQFF	TGTGCCATCAGCTCGGGCCCCTCGGGGCTCAATGAGCAGTTCTTC
TRBV27	TRBD1	TRBJ1-2	few	CASSLTGAYGYTF	TGTGCCAGCAGTCTAACAGGGGCCTATGGCTACACCTTC
TRBV4-1	NA	TRBJ2-7	once	CASSRLPYNQTYEQYF	TGCGCCAGCAGCCGCCTCCCATACAACCAAACCTACGAGCAGTACTTC
TRBV19	TRBD1	TRBJ1-3	NA	CASRPQGQGGNTIYF	TGTGCCAGTCGACCCCAAGGACAGGGGGGAAACACCATATATTTT
TRBV28	NA	TRBJ2-5	NA	CASSLRRQETQYF	TGTGCCAGCAGTCTTAGGAGGCAAGAGACCCAGTACTTC
TRBV11-2	TRBD2	TRBJ2-4	NA	CASSTGGDFNIQYF	TGTGCCAGCAGCACCGGGGGGGATTTTAACATTCAGTACTTC
TRBV7-9	NA	TRBJ1-5	NA	CASSSGNQPQHF	TGTGCCAGCAGCTCCGGGAATCAGCCCCAGCATTTT
TRBV7-8	NA	TRBJ2-6	NA	CASTIRTGANVLTF	TGTGCCAGCACTATTCGGACTGGGGCCAACGTCCTGACTTTC
TRBV24-1	NA	TRBJ2-5	NA	CATSDLRAPRETQYF	TGTGCCACCAGTGATTTGCGGGCTCCGAGGGAGACCCAGTACTTC
TRBV9	NA	TRBJ2-7	NA	CASSPGSSYEQYF	TGTGCCAGCAGCCCCGGTAGTTCCTACGAGCAGTACTTC
TRBV27	NA	TRBJ2-3	NA	CASSRLGQSTDTQYF	TGTGCCAGCAGCCGACTAGGGCAAAGCACAGATACGCAGTATTTT
TRBV3-1/TRBV3-2	NA	TRBJ2-5	NA	CASSQQLGVETQYF	TGTGCCAGCAGCCAACAACTTGGGGTAGAGACCCAGTACTTC
TRBV28	NA	TRBJ1-3	NA	CASSSTGSESGNTIYF	TGTGCCAGCAGTTCTACAGGGTCGGAGTCTGGAAACACCATATATTTT
TRBV11-3	NA	TRBJ2-1	NA	CASSLTFDPVQFF	TGTGCCAGCAGCTTAACCTTCGACCCTGTACAGTTCTTC
TRBV7-3	NA	TRBJ1-2	NA	CASSLNDAGPPYGYTF	TGTGCCAGCAGCTTAAACGACGCAGGACCTCCCTATGGCTACACCTTC
TRBV5-1	NA	TRBJ1-5	NA	CASSDGDGNQPQHF	TGCGCCAGCAGCGACGGGGACGGCAATCAGCCCCAGCATTTT
TRBV28	TRBD1	TRBJ1-5	once	CASISGTGGAYGQPQHF	TGTGCCAGCATCTCAGGGACAGGGGGCGCTTATGGTCAGCCCCAGCATTTT